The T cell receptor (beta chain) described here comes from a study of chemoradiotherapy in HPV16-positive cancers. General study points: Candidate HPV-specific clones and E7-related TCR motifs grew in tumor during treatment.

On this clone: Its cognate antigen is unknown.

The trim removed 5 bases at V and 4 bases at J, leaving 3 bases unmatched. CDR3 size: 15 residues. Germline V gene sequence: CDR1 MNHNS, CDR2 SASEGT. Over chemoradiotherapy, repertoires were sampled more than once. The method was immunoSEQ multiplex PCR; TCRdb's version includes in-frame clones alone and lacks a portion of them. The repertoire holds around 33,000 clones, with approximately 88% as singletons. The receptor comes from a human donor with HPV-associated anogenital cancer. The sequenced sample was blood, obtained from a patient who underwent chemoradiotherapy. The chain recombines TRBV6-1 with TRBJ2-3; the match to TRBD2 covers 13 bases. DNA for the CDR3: TGTGCCAGCAGTAAACTAGCGGGAGGGCCAGATACGCAGTATTTT. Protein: CASSKLAGGPDTQYF.